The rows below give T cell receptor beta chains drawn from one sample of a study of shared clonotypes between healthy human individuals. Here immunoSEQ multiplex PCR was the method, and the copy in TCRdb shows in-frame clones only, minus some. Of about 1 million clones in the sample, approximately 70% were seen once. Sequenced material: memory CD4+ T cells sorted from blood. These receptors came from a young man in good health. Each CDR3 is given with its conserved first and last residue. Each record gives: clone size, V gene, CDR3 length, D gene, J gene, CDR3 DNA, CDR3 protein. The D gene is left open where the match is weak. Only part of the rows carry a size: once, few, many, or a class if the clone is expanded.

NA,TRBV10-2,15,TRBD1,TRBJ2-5,TGCGCCAGCAGTGAAAGAGGCACAGGGGGAGAGACCCAGTACTTC,CASSERGTGGETQYF
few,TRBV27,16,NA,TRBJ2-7,TGTGCCAGCAGTTTTATTTCCTCGACTTCCGCTTTCGAGCAGTACTTC,CASSFISSTSAFEQYF
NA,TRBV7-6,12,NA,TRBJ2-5,TGTGCCAGCAGCTGGGGGAAGGAGACCCAGTACTTC,CASSWGKETQYF
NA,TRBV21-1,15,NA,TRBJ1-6,TGTGCCAGCAAAGGTAGGCCTAGTAGGGAGACACCCCTCCACTTT,CASKGRPSRETPLHF
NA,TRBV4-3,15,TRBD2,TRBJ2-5,TGCGCCAGCAGCCGGGGACTAGCGGGAAGGGAGACCCAGTACTTC,CASSRGLAGRETQYF
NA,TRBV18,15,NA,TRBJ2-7,TGTGCCAGCTCACACGGGACCGATGTCTACTACGAGCAGTACTTC,CASSHGTDVYYEQYF
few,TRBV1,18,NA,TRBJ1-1,TGCACCAGCAGCCAAGTTAGCCGGAGCCGCGCTCAGAACACTGAAGCTTTCTTT,CTSSQVSRSRAQNTEAFF
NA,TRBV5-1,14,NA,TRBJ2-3,TGCGCCAGCCAATCCGGAGTTTCCCCAGATACGCAGTATTTT,CASQSGVSPDTQYF
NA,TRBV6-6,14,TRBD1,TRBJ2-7,TGTGCCAGCAGTTACCTCGGGACAGAACACGAGCAGTACTTC,CASSYLGTEHEQYF
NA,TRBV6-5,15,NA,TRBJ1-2,TGTGCCAGCAGCCCGACCGAGTGGGGCACCTATGGCTACACCTTC,CASSPTEWGTYGYTF
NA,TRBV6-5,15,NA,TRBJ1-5,TGTGCCAGCAGTTACTCGCCGGGGGGGGATCAGCCCCAGCATTTT,CASSYSPGGDQPQHF
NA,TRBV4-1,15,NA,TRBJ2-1,TGCGCCAGCAGCGGGGAGTCTGGGGGTTACAATGAGCAGTTCTTC,CASSGESGGYNEQFF
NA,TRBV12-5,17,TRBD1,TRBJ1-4,TGTGCTAGTGGTTTGGAGGGGGCGATTAGGGTTGGCGAAAAACTGTTTTTT,CASGLEGAIRVGEKLFF
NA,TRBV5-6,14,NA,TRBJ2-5,TGTGCCAGCAGCCCCCACACCGGGAGCGAGACCCAGTACTTC,CASSPHTGSETQYF
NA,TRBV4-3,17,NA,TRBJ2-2,TGCGCCAGCAGCCAAGAAGTCCGGGAAGGTGGAACCGGGGAGCTGTTTTTT,CASSQEVREGGTGELFF
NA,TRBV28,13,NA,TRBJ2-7,TGTGCCAGCAGTTCCTTAAGAGGGTACGAGCAGTACTTC,CASSSLRGYEQYF
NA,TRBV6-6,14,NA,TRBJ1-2,TGTGCCAGCAGTTACAACGGACAGTCACATGGCTACACCTTC,CASSYNGQSHGYTF
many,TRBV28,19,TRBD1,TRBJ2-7,TGTGCCAGCAGTTACCGTTCAGGACAGGGCTCCTTACTCGCCTACGAGCAGTACTTC,CASSYRSGQGSLLAYEQYF
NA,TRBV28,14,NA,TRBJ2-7,TGTGCCAGCAGTTCGTCGACTAGGTCCTACGAGCAGTACTTC,CASSSSTRSYEQYF
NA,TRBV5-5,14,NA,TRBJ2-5,TGTGCCAGCCATATTCCTTACATCCAAGAGACCCAGTACTTC,CASHIPYIQETQYF
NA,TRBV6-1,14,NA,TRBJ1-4,TGTGCCAGCAGTGGCGGGGCGGCGGGGGAAAAACTGTTTTTT,CASSGGAAGEKLFF
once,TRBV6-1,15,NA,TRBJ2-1,TGTGCCAGCAGTTTTGGCGCGGGGTTTTACAATGAGCAGTTCTTC,CASSFGAGFYNEQFF
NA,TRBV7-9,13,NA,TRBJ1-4,TGTGCCAGCACCCGGGACGAGGATGAAAAACTGTTTTTT,CASTRDEDEKLFF
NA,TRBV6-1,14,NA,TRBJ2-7,TGTGCCAGCAACAAACGCGCTCTCGCCTACGAGCAGTACTTC,CASNKRALAYEQYF
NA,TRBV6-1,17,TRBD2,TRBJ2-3,TGTGCCAGCAGTGAAGGGGTTGGGAGCGGGGGAACAGATACGCAGTATTTT,CASSEGVGSGGTDTQYF
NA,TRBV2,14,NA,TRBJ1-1,TGTGCCAGCAGTGAAGAGGGCTTTGGCACTGAAGCTTTCTTT,CASSEEGFGTEAFF
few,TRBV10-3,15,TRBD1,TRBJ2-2,TGTGCCATCAGTGCCCGGACAGGGAACACCGGGGAGCTGTTTTTT,CAISARTGNTGELFF
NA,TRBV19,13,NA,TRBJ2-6,TGTGCCAGTCGAACGATGGGGGCCAACGTCCTGACTTTC,CASRTMGANVLTF
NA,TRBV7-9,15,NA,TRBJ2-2,TGTGCCAGCAGCTTCGGGGGAGGGAACACCGGGGAGCTGTTTTTT,CASSFGGGNTGELFF
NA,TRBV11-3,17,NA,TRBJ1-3,TGTGCCAGCAGCTTATCCCCCGGGACTCCCTCTGGAAACACCATATATTTT,CASSLSPGTPSGNTIYF
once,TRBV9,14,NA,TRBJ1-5,TGTGCCAGCAGCGTAGGGACAATGGGTCAGCCCCAGCATTTT,CASSVGTMGQPQHF
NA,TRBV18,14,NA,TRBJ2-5,TGTGCCAGCTCGCGAACAGGGCAGGAAGAGACCCAGTACTTC,CASSRTGQEETQYF
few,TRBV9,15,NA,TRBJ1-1,TGTGCCAGCAGCGTAGAGTCCCCCGGGCTCACTGAAGCTTTCTTT,CASSVESPGLTEAFF
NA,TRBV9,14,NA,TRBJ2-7,TGTGCCAGCAGCCGACAGTGGTCGAAGAACGAGCAGTACTTC,CASSRQWSKNEQYF
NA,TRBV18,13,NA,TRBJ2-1,TGTGCCAGCTCACCAAGGGGTTATGATGAGCAGTTCTTC,CASSPRGYDEQFF
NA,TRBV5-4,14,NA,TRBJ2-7,TGTGCCAGCAGCTTTTTCGGACCCGCCTACGAGCAGTACTTC,CASSFFGPAYEQYF
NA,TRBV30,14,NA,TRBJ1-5,TGTGCCTGGAGTAAGGGCAGACCCAATCAGCCCCAGCATTTT,CAWSKGRPNQPQHF
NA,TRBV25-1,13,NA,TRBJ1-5,TGTGCCAGCAGTCCCGCGGATGGTCAGCCCCAGCATTTT,CASSPADGQPQHF
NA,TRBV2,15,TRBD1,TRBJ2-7,TGTGCCACTTCCCTGTCAGGGGGCGCATCCTACGAGCAGTACTTC,CATSLSGGASYEQYF
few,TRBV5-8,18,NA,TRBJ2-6,TGTGCCAGCAGCTTCACAGGGTCCCTTAGCTCTGGGGCCAACGTCCTGACTTTC,CASSFTGSLSSGANVLTF
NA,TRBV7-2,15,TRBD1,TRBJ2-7,TGTGCCAGCAGCTTCGACAGGGCCCGAACCTACGAGCAGTACTTC,CASSFDRARTYEQYF
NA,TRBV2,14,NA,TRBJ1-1,TGTGCCAGCAGTGATAAGGCGGCTAACACTGAAGCTTTCTTT,CASSDKAANTEAFF
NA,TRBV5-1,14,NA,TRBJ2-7,TGCGCCAGCAGCTTGTTGGACACCTCCTACGAGCAGTACTTC,CASSLLDTSYEQYF
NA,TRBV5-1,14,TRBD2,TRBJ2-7,TGCGCCAGCAGTGGGACTAGCGGGAAATACGAGCAGTACTTC,CASSGTSGKYEQYF
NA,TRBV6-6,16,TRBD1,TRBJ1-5,TGTGCCAGCAGCCGTGCGGCGGGACAGGGGTATCAGCCCCAGCATTTT,CASSRAAGQGYQPQHF
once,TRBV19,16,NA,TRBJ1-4,TGTGCCAGTAGCCACCCCCGGGGGGTAACAAGGGAAAAACTGTTTTTT,CASSHPRGVTREKLFF
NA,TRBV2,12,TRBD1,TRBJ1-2,TGTGCCAGTGTCCACAGGGGCTATGGCTACACCTTC,CASVHRGYGYTF
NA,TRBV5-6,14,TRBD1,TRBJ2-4,TGTGCCAGCAGCCAATTGACAGGGGACGACATTCAGTACTTC,CASSQLTGDDIQYF
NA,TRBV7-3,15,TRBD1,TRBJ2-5,TGTGCCAGCAGCTTAAATGTGGGGACAGGCGAGACCCAGTACTTC,CASSLNVGTGETQYF
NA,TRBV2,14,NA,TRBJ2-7,TGTGCCAGCAGTTTCGGCAGGGGTAATTGGGAGCAGTACTTC,CASSFGRGNWEQYF
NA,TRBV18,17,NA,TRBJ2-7,TGTGCCAGCTCACTTGCAGGAGGCGTTAAAGGATCCTACGAGCAGTACTTC,CASSLAGGVKGSYEQYF